Presented here are 8 T cell receptor beta chains from one specimen sequenced in a study of CD8 T cells in ankylosing spondylitis (dated by TCRdb to 2016 to 2017). Overall results and qualifications from the work: Blood from ankylosing spondylitis patients appeared to be characterized by a TCR beta motif composed of about 8 highly homologous amino acid variants.

Antigens of these TCRs are unknown. To prepare the library, 5' RACE was applied. Sequenced using an Illumina HiSeq 2500. TCRdb applied fastp at Q25 and MiXCR to the public reads, then kept only in-frame beta chains. Rows with a matching CDR3 protein are joined into one entry that keeps the most common DNA and genes. The sample table holds some 330,000 distinct CDR3 sequences, of which 8% were seen once. The leading ten clones occupy roughly 15% of the sample. Sequenced input: blood, either unsorted or a sorted T cell fraction (not recorded which). The receptors here all came from a male donor with ankylosing spondylitis.

The J gene is TRBJ1-2, the V gene TRBV4-1; D is perhaps TRBD1 (5 bases). Germline V gene sequence: CDR1 MGHRA, CDR2 YSYEKL. The CDR3 spans 17 residues. V was clipped by 5 bases and J by 4 bases, with 23 bases between them. This CDR3 is CASSSTGSQSTGYGYTF. The CDR3 DNA reads TGCGCCAGCAGCTCAACAGGTTCCCAAAGTACGGGCTATGGCTACACCTTC.

This clonotype was found a few times. The J gene is TRBJ2-1, the V gene TRBV5-1; 13 bases are shared with TRBD2. This CDR3 region has 13 residues. V shed 0 bases, J shed 13 bases, and the junction held 1 base outside the gene matches. CDR1 is SGHRS, CDR2 YFSETQ, per germline. This chain's CDR3 is CASSLGTSGSQFF. CDR3 DNA sequence: TGCGCCAGCAGCTTGGGGACTAGCGGGAGCCAGTTCTTC.

The chain carries TRBV7-9 and TRBJ2-7, with 7 bases that match TRBD1. The germline gives CDR1 SEHNR, CDR2 FQNEAQ (reference sequence). The CDR3 runs to 15 residues. V lost 4 bases and J lost 7; bases outside the gene matches: 13. CDR3 nucleotides: TGTGCCAGCAGCTCGGACCCGGGACAGCCGCAGGAGCAGTACTTC. Amino acid sequence: CASSSDPGQPQEQYF.

V is TRBV7-2 and J is TRBJ1-4; TRBD1 aligns across 7 bases. Unmatched junction bases numbered 3, after V lost 5 bases and J lost 3 bases. Germline lookup yields CDR1 SGHTA and CDR2 FQGNSA. The CDR3 length is 14 residues. The DNA for the CDR3 is TGTGCCAGCAGCCCTGACAGGGCTAATGAAAAACTGTTTTTT. As protein: CASSPDRANEKLFF.

There are a few counts of this clonotype. The gene calls are TRBV5-1 and TRBJ2-1; possible D gene TRBD1, 5 bases. The CDR3 is 14 amino acids. V was clipped by 4 bases and J by 4 bases, with 12 bases between them. The germline V gene has CDR1 SGHRS and CDR2 YFSETQ. The CDR3 region has the DNA TGCGCCAGCAGCCCTATGGGGCCTTACAATGAGCAGTTCTTC. Amino acids: CASSPMGPYNEQFF.

This chain connects TRBV12-3 or TRBV12-4 to TRBJ2-1; D might be TRBD1 or TRBD2, each matching 5 bases. V was shortened by 0 bases and J by 2 bases, with 11 bases between the two germline ends. The CDR3 contains 16 residues. CDR3 sequence reads: CASSLAGGNAYNEQFF. The CDR3 DNA is TGTGCCAGCAGTTTAGCTGGGGGAAACGCCTACAATGAGCAGTTCTTC.

This clonotype was recorded a few times. The chain employs TRBV30 and TRBJ2-7; 7 nucleotides align to TRBD2. The CDR3 has 16 residues. Germline V CDR1 and CDR2: GTSNPN, SVGIG (reference sequence). V dropped 3 bases and J dropped 0; count of bases not matched to a gene: 11. The CDR3 loop is CAWSSPLATRSYEQYF. The DNA of the CDR3 is TGTGCCTGGAGCTCCCCACTAGCGACCCGCTCCTACGAGCAGTACTTC.

This clonotype was seen many times. J is TRBJ2-3 and V is TRBV28; tentatively, D is TRBD2 (5 bases). The V end lost 5 bases, the J end lost 4 bases, and 22 bases lay between the germline ends. The germline gives CDR1 MDHEN, CDR2 SYDVKM. The CDR3 extends over 17 amino acids. The CDR3 sequence is CASSLPLVALGSDTQYF. Written as DNA, the CDR3 is TGTGCCAGCAGTCTCCCACTAGTCGCGCTGGGATCAGATACGCAGTATTTT.